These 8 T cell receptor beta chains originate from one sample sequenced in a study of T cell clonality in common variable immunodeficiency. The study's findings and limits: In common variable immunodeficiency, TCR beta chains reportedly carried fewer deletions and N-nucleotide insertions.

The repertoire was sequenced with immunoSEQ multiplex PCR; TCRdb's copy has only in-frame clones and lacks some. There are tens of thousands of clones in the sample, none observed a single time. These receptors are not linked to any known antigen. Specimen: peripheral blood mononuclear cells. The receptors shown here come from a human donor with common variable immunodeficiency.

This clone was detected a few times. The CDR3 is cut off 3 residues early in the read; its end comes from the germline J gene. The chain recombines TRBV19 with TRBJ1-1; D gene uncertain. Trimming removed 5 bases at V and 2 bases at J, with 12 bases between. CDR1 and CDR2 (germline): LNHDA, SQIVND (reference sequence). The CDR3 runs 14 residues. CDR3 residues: CASSPEWTNTEAFF. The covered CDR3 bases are TGTGCCAGTAGTCCCGAGTGGACTAACACTGAA.

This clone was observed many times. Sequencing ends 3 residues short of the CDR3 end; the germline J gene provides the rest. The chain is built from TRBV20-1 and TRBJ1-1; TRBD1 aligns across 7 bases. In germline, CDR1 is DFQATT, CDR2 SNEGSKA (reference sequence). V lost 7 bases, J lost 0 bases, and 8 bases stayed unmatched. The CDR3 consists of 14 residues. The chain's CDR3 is CSGKEGQMNTEAFF. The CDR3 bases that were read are TGCAGTGGCAAAGAGGGACAGATGAACACTGAA.

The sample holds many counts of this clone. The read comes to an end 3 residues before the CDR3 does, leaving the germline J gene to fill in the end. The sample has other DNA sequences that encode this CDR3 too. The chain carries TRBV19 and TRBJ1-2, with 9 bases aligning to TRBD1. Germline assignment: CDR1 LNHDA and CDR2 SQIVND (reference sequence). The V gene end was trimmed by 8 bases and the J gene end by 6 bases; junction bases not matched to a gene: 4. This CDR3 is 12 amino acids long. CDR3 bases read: TGTGCCAGTCCGGGACAGGGTGATGGC. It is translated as CASPGQGDG. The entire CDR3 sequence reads CASPGQGDGYTF.

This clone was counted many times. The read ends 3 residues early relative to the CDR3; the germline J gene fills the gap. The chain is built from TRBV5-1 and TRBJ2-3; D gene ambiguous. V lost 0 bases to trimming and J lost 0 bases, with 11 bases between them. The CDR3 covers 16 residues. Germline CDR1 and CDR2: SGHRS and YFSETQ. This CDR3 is CASSLAPPVSTDTQYF. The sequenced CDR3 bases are TGCGCCAGCAGCTTGGCCCCCCCCGTTAGCACAGATACG.

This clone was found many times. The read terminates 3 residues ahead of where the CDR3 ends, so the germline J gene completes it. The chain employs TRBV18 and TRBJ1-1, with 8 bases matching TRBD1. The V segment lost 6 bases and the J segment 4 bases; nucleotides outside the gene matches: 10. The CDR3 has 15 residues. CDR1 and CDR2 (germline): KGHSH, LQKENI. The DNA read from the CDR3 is TGTGCCAGCTCTCTGAATAGCCAGGGGGCCACTGAA. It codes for CASSLNSQGATE. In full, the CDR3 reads CASSLNSQGATEAFF.

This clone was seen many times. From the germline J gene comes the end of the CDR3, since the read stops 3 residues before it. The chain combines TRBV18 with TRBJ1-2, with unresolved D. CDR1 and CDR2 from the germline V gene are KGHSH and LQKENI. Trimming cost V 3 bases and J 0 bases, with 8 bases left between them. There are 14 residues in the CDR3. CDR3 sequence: CASSPGETNYGYTF. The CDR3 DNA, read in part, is TGTGCCAGCTCACCGGGCGAGACTAACTATGGC.

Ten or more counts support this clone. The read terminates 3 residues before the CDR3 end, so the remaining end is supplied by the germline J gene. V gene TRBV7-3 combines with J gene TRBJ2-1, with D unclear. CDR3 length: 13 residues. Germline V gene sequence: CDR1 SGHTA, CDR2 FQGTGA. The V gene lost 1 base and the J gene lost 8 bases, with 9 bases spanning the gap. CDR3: CASSLNRPDEQFF. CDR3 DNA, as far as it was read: TGTGCCAGCAGCTTAAATCGTCCGGATGAG.

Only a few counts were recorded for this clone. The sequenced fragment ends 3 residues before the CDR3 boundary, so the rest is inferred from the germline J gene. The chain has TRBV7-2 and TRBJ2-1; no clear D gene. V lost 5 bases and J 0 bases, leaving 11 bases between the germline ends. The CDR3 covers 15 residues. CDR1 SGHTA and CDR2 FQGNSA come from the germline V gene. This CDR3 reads CASSQTGSSYNEQFF. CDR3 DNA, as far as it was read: TGTGCCAGCAGCCAGACTGGTAGCTCCTACAATGAG.